The 18 T cell receptor beta chains listed next were all sequenced from one sample in a study of cytomegalovirus exposure and HLA in healthy donors. The PCR made use of 60 Vbeta and 13 Jbeta primers. Assay used: immunoSEQ multiplex PCR; TCRdb lists only in-frame clones, some missing. Of about 130,000 clones in the sample, around 80% were seen once. The sample comprised PBMCs. These receptors all come from a man between 40 and 49 years old in good health and CMV-seropositive.

V gene TRBV11-2 combines with J gene TRBJ1-5, with a weak D call TRBD1 (5 bases). Trimming left V 0 bases short and J 4 bases short, with 7 bases between. Germline V gene sequence: CDR1 SGHAT, CDR2 FQNNGV. This CDR3 is 14 amino acids long. CDR3 bases: TGTGCCAGCAGCTTAGACAGGGTTAATCAGCCCCAGCATTTT. Translating it yields CASSLDRVNQPQHF. Together with reference TRBV11-2 and TRBJ1-5, the CDR3 gives the full variable domain: EAGVAQSPRYKIIEKRQSVAFWCNPISGHATLYWYQQILGQGPKLLIQFQNNGVVDDSQLPKDRFSAERLKGVDSTLKIQPAKLEDSAVYLCASSLDRVNQPQHFGDGTRLSIL.

The rearrangement uses TRBV6-1 and TRBJ2-7; 9 positions match TRBD2. V lost 2 bases and J lost 3; bases outside the gene matches: 5. The CDR3 contains 15 residues. The germline CDR1 and CDR2 sequences are MNHNS and SASEGT. CDR3 DNA sequence: TGTGCCAGCAGTGAAATCGGGACTAGCTTCTACGAGCAGTACTTC. Its protein is CASSEIGTSFYEQYF.

V gene TRBV7-8 combines with J gene TRBJ2-2, with 7 nucleotides matching TRBD2. V gave up 4 bases and J gave up 4 bases; unmatched junction bases: 6. Germline values: CDR1 SGHVS, CDR2 FQNEAQ. The CDR3 runs to 15 residues. The CDR3 loop reads CASSYRRGSTGELFF. CDR3 bases: TGTGCCAGCAGCTACCGGCGCGGGAGCACCGGGGAGCTGTTTTTT. Full variable domain (missing parts from reference TRBV7-8 and TRBJ2-2): GAGVSQSPRYKVAKRGQDVALRCDPISGHVSLFWYQQALGQGPEFLTYFQNEAQLDKSGLPSDRFFAERPEGSVSTLKIQRTQQEDSAVYLCASSYRRGSTGELFFGEGSRLTVL.

This chain links TRBV29-1 with TRBJ2-2; 12 nucleotides align to TRBD1. V was clipped by 6 bases and J by 5 bases; unmatched bases: 4. The CDR3 has 14 amino acids. Germline loops: CDR1 SQVTM, CDR2 ANQGSEA. The CDR3 nucleotides read TGCAGCGTGTGGGGACAGGGGGCAACCGGGGAGCTGTTTTTT. Amino acid sequence: CSVWGQGATGELFF.

The chain links TRBV9 to TRBJ2-2; 10 nucleotides line up with TRBD2. J lost 8 bases, V lost 2 bases, and 6 bases had no gene match. The V gene's germline CDR1 is SGDLS and CDR2 YYNGEE. This CDR3 spans 15 amino acids. DNA of the CDR3: TGTGCCAGCAGCGTTCAGCGGGAGGGCCAAGGGGAGCTGTTTTTT. This gives the protein CASSVQREGQGELFF.

The genes are TRBV6-1 and TRBJ2-5, with TRBD2 as a possible D gene (7 bases). V was clipped by 2 bases and J by 2 bases, with 12 bases between them. From germline, CDR1 is MNHNS and CDR2 SASEGT. This CDR3 is built from 15 residues. The CDR3 here is CASSEIRGAQETQYF. CDR3 coding DNA: TGTGCCAGCAGTGAAATACGGGGGGCTCAAGAGACCCAGTACTTC.

This clone occurred a few times. The V call is TRBV7-2, the J call TRBJ2-5; D unresolved. The CDR3 is made up of 13 amino acids. The V end lost 1 base, the J end lost 2 bases, and 5 bases lay between the germline ends. Germline V gene lookup returns CDR1 SGHTA and CDR2 FQGNSA. Here the CDR3 reads CASSLVRQETQYF. The CDR3 DNA is TGTGCCAGCAGCTTAGTTCGTCAAGAGACCCAGTACTTC.

Of note for this clone: Other nucleotide sequences in the sample specify the same CDR3. J is TRBJ2-5 and V is TRBV6-5; 12 positions agree with TRBD2. Germline CDR1 MNHEY, CDR2 SVGAGI. V dropped 6 bases and J dropped 5; count of bases not matched to a gene: 7. This CDR3 contains 15 residues. The DNA for the CDR3 is TGTGCCAGCAGCATAGGACTAGCGGGACTCGAGACCCAGTACTTC. Protein product: CASSIGLAGLETQYF.

The rearrangement links TRBV15 to TRBJ2-3; tentatively, D is TRBD2 (5 bases). Germline V gene lookup returns CDR1 LNHNV and CDR2 YYDKDF (reference sequence). V lost 8 bases and J 0 bases, leaving 12 bases between the germline ends. This CDR3 contains 14 residues. CDR3 sequence: CATQVASSTDTQYF. The CDR3 DNA reads TGTGCCACCCAAGTAGCGTCTAGCACAGATACGCAGTATTTT.

The rearrangement uses TRBV6-6 and TRBJ1-2, with 7 bases matching TRBD1. CDR3 length: 15 amino acids. V shed 6 bases, J shed 0 bases, and the junction held 7 bases outside the gene matches. Per the germline V gene, CDR1 is MNHNY and CDR2 is SVGAGI (reference sequence). The CDR3 bases are TGTGCCAGCAGGGACGACAGGGAGGCTAACTATGGCTACACCTTC. It encodes CASRDDREANYGYTF.

The gene calls are TRBV7-2 and TRBJ2-2, with 8 bases that match TRBD2. CDR3 size: 16 residues. The V segment lost 3 bases and the J segment 0 bases; nucleotides outside the gene matches: 3. The germline V gene encodes CDR1 SGHTA and CDR2 FQGNSA. The DNA for the CDR3 is TGTGCCAGCAGCTTGATACTAGCGGCGAACACCGGGGAGCTGTTTTTT. Residues: CASSLILAANTGELFF.

This chain links TRBV12-5 with TRBJ1-4, with 9 bases lining up with TRBD1. This CDR3 is built from 15 residues. Germline assignment: CDR1 LGHNT and CDR2 FRNRAP. The junction had 4 bases not matched to a gene; V was cut back by 1 base and J by 7 bases. CDR3: CASGLGDRAREKLFF. The DNA of the CDR3 is TGTGCTAGTGGTTTGGGGGACAGGGCTCGTGAAAAACTGTTTTTT.

This clone was observed a single time. This chain joins TRBV7-3 and TRBJ2-3; D not certain. Trimming took off 1 base at V and 3 bases at J, with 8 bases between the two ends. The CDR3 totals 14 residues. Per the germline V gene, CDR1 is SGHTA and CDR2 is FQGTGA. CDR3: CASSLISSTDTQYF. CDR3 in DNA: TGTGCCAGCAGCTTAATTTCGTCGACAGATACGCAGTATTTT.

This clone was detected once. The CDR3 bases are TGTGCCAGCAGTCCAGACAGGGACGGCTATGGCTACACCTTC. Protein product: CASSPDRDGYGYTF. The J gene is TRBJ1-2, the V gene TRBV2, with 7 bases lining up with TRBD1. Trimming took 5 bases from V and 4 from J; bases not matched to a gene: 7. The CDR3 length is 14 residues. CDR1 and CDR2 from the germline V gene are SNHLY and FYNNEI.

V usage is TRBV28 and J usage is TRBJ2-7; D call uncertain. The germline CDR1 and CDR2 sequences are MDHEN and SYDVKM. Trimming cost V 8 bases and J 3 bases, with 11 bases left between them. This CDR3 region has 12 residues. DNA of the CDR3: TGTGCCAGCTCCTCAGTTTACTACGAGCAGTACTTC. Its translation is CASSSVYYEQYF.

This rearrangement joins TRBV28 to TRBJ2-4, with 8 positions matching TRBD1. Trimming at V came to 5 bases and at J to 3 bases, leaving 9 bases not matched to a gene. The length of the CDR3 is 16 residues. The germline gives CDR1 MDHEN, CDR2 SYDVKM. CDR3: CASSPRTGLGKNIQYF. CDR3 bases: TGTGCCAGCAGTCCCCGGACAGGGTTAGGCAAAAACATTCAGTACTTC.

V gene TRBV19 combines with J gene TRBJ2-5; 9 bases agree with TRBD1. The last part of the DNA fits TRBJ2-7 better; the J call may be wrong. In germline, CDR1 is LNHDA, CDR2 SQIVND (reference sequence). CDR3 length equals 15 residues. The CDR3 protein is CASTPGTGISYEQYF. CDR3 coding DNA: TGTGCCAGTACCCCCGGGACAGGGATCTCGTACGAGCAGTACTTC.

CDR3 DNA: TGCGCCAGCAGCGAAGACAGAGGCACTGAAGCTTTCTTT. Its translation: CASSEDRGTEAFF. The V gene is TRBV5-1, the J gene TRBJ1-1, with D possibly matching TRBD1 (5 bases). The V and J ends lost 4 bases and 4 bases respectively, with 11 bases between them. The CDR3 totals 13 residues. The germline V gene has CDR1 SGHRS and CDR2 YFSETQ.